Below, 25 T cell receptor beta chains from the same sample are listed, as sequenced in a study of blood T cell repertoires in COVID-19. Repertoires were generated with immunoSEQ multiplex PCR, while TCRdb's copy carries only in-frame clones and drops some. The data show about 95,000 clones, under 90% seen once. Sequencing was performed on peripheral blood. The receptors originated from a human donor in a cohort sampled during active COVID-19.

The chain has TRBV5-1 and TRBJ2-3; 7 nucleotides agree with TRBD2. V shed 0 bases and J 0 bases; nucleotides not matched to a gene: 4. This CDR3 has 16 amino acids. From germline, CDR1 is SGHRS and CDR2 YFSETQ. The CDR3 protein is CASSLVLASSTDTQYF. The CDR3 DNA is TGCGCCAGCAGCTTGGTACTAGCGTCTAGCACAGATACGCAGTATTTT.

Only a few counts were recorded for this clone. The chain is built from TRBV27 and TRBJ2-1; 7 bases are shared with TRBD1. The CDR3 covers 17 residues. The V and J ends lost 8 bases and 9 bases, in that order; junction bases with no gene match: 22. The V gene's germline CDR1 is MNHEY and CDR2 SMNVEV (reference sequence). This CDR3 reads CASSPATGYTHPLEQFF. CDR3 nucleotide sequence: TGTGCCAGCTCCCCCGCGACAGGGTACACCCACCCCCTTGAGCAGTTCTTC.

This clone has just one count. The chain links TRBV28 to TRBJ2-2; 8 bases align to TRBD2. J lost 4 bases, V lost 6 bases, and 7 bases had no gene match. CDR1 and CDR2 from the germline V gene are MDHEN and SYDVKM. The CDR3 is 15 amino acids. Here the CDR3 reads CASSPSSGRTGELFF. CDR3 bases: TGTGCCAGCAGCCCCTCTAGCGGGCGCACCGGGGAGCTGTTTTTT. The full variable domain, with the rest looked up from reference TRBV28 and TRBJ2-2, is DVKVTQSSRYLVKRTGEKVFLECVQDMDHENMFWYRQDPGLGLRLIYFSYDVKMKEKGDIPEGYSVSREKKERFSLILESASTNQTSMYLCASSPSSGRTGELFFGEGSRLTVL.

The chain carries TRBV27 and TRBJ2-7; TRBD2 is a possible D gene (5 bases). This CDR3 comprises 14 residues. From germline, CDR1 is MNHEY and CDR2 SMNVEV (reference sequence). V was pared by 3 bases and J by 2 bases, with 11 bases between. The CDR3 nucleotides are TGTGCCAGCAGTTTTGGACGGAGGACCTACGAGCAGTACTTC. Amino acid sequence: CASSFGRRTYEQYF.

CDR3 sequence (DNA): TGCAGCGTTGCCGGGACTAGCAACTACGAGCAGTACTTC. Its protein product is CSVAGTSNYEQYF. J is TRBJ2-7 and V is TRBV29-1, with TRBD2 matching over 9 bases. The ends lost 4 bases at V and 3 bases at J; junction bases unmatched: 4. The germline V gene has CDR1 SQVTM and CDR2 ANQGSEA. The CDR3 is made up of 13 amino acids.

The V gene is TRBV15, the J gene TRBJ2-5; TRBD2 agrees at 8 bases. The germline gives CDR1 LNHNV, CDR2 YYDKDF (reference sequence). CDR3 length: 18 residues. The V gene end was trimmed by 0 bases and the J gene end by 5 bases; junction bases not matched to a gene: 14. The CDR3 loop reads CATSRDLRGAPLRETQYF. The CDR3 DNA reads TGTGCCACCAGCAGAGATCTGCGGGGGGCCCCCTTGCGTGAGACCCAGTACTTC.

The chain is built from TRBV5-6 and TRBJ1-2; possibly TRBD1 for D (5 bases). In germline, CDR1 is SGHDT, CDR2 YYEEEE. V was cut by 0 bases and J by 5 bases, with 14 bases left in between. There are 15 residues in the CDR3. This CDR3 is CASSLGFAGPYGYTF. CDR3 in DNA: TGTGCCAGCAGCTTGGGATTCGCAGGGCCTTATGGCTACACCTTC.

CDR3 sequence: CASRTRDSSPLHF. The CDR3 DNA sequence: TGTGCCAGCAGAACCCGGGACAGCTCACCCCTCCACTTT. This chain uses TRBV7-9 with TRBJ1-6, with 7 bases that match TRBD1. Looked up from germline, CDR1 is SEHNR and CDR2 is FQNEAQ (reference sequence). This CDR3 is built from 13 residues. With 6 bases clipped from V and 10 bases from J, the junction kept 6 bases outside the gene matches.

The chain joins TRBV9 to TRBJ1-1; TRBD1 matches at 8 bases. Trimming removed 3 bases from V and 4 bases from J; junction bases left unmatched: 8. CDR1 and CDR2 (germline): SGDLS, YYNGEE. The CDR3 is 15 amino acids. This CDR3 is CASSAATGGGTEAFF. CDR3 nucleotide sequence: TGTGCCAGCAGCGCCGCCACAGGGGGTGGCACTGAAGCTTTCTTT. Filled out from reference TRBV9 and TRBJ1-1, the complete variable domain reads DSGVTQTPKHLITATGQRVTLRCSPRSGDLSVYWYQQSLDQGLQFLIQYYNGEERAKGNILERFSAQQFPDLHSELNLSSLELGDSALYFCASSAATGGGTEAFFGQGTRLTVV.

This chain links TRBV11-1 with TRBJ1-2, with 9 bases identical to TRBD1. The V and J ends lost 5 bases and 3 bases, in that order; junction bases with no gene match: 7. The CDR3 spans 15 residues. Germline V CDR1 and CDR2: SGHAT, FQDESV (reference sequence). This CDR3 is CASSIGQGPYYGYTF. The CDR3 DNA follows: TGTGCCAGCAGCATAGGACAGGGGCCATACTATGGCTACACCTTC. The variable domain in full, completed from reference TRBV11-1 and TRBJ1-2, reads EAEVAQSPRYKITEKSQAVAFWCDPISGHATLYWYRQILGQGPELLVQFQDESVVDDSQLPKDRFSAERLKGVDSTLKIQPAELGDSAMYLCASSIGQGPYYGYTFGSGTRLTVV.

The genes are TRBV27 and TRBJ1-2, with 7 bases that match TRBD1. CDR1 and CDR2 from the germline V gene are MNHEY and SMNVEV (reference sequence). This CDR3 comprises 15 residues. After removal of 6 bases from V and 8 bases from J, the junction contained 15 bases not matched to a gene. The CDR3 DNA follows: TGTGCCAGCAGCACACGCCAGACAGGGAATGACGGCTACACCTTC. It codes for CASSTRQTGNDGYTF.

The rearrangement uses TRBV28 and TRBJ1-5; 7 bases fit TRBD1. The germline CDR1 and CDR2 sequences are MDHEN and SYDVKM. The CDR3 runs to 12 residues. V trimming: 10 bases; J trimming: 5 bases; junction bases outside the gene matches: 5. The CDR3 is CATGTDYQPQHF. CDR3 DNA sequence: TGTGCCACCGGGACAGATTATCAGCCCCAGCATTTT.

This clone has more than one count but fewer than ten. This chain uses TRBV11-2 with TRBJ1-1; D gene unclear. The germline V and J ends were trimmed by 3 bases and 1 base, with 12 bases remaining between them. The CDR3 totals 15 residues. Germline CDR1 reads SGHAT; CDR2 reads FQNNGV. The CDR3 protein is CASSLASGPNTEAFF. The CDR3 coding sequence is TGTGCCAGCAGCTTGGCCTCTGGGCCGAACACTGAAGCTTTCTTT.

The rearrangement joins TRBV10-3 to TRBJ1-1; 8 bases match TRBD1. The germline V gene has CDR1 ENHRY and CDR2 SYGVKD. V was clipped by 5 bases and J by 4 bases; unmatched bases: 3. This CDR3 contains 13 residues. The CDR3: CAISTGGGTEAFF. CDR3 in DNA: TGTGCCATCAGTACAGGGGGAGGCACTGAAGCTTTCTTT.

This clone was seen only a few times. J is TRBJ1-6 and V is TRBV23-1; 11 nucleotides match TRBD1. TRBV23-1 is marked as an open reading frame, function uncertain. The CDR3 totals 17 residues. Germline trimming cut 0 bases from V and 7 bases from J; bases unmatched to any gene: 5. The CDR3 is CASSQSKRDRGNSPLHF. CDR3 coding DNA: TGCGCCAGCAGTCAATCTAAACGGGACAGGGGGAATTCACCCCTCCACTTT.

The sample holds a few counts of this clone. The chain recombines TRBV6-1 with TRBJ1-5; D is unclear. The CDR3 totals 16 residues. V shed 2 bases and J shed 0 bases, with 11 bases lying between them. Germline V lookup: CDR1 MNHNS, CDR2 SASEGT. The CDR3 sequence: CASSEQPGLSNQPQHF. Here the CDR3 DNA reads TGTGCCAGCAGTGAACAGCCTGGGCTTAGCAATCAGCCCCAGCATTTT.

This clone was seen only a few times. CDR3 sequence (DNA): TGTGCCAGCAGTCCCGGGGGTATCTACAATGAGCAGTTCTTC. It is translated as CASSPGGIYNEQFF. The V and J genes are TRBV28 and TRBJ2-1; D is possibly TRBD2 (6 bases). The V gene lost 5 bases and the J gene lost 3 bases, with 11 bases spanning the gap. There are 14 residues in the CDR3. Per germline, CDR1 MDHEN and CDR2 SYDVKM.

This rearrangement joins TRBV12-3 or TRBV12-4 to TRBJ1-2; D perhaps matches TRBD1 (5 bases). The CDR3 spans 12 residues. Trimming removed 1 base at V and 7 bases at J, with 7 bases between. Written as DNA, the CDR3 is TGTGCCAGCAGTTTAGGCAGGGCTGGCTACACCTTC. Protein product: CASSLGRAGYTF.

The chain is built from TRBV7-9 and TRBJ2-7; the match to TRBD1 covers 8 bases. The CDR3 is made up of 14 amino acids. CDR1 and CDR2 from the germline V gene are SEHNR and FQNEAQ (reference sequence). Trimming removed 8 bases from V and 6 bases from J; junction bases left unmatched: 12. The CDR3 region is CASATGTGIFEQYF. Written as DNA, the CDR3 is TGTGCCAGCGCCACCGGGACAGGAATTTTCGAGCAGTACTTC.

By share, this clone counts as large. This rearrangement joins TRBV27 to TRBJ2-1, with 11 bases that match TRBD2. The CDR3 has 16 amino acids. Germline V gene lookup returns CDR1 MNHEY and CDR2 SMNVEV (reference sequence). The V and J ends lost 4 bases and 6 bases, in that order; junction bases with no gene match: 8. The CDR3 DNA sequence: TGTGCCAGCAGTTCAGGAAGACTAGCGGGGTCCAATGAGCAGTTCTTC. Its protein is CASSSGRLAGSNEQFF.

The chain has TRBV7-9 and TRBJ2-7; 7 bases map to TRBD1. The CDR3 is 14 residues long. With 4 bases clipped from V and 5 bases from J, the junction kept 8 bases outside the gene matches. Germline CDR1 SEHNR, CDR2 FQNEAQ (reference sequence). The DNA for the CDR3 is TGTGCCAGCAGCTCCCGACAGGGTTCCAACGAGCAGTACTTC. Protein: CASSSRQGSNEQYF. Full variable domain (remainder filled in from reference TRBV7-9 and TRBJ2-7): DTGVSQNPRHKITKRGQNVTFRCDPISEHNRLYWYRQTLGQGPEFLTYFQNEAQLEKSRLLSDRFSAERPKGSFSTLEIQRTEQGDSAMYLCASSSRQGSNEQYFGPGTRLTVT.

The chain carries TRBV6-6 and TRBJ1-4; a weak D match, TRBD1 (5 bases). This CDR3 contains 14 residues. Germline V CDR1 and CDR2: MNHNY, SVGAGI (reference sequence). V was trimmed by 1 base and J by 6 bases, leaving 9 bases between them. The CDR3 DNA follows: TGTGCCAGCAGTTACTATGGCAGGGATGAAAAACTGTTTTTT. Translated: CASSYYGRDEKLFF.

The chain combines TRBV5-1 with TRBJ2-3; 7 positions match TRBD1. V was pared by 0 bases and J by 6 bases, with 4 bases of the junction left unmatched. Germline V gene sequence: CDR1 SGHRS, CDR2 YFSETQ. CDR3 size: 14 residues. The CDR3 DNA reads TGCGCCAGCAGCTTGGAGGGGGCGATGGATACGCAGTATTTT. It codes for CASSLEGAMDTQYF.

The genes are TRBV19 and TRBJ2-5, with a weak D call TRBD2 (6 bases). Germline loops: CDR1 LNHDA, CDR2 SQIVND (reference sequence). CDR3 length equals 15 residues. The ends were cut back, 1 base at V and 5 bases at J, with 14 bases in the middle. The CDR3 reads CASSIGGREMETQYF. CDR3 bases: TGTGCCAGTAGTATAGGTGGCCGGGAGATGGAGACCCAGTACTTC.

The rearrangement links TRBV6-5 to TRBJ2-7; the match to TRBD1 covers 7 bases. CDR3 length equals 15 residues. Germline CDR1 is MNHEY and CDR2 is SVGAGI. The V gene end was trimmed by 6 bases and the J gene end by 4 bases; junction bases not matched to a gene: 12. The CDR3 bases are TGTGCCAGCAGGACTGTTCGGGCAGGGGGTTACGAGCAGTACTTC. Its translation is CASRTVRAGGYEQYF.